A selection of T cell receptor beta chains follows, all from one sample in a study of PD-1 blockade in classical Hodgkin lymphoma. The assay was immunoSEQ multiplex PCR, and TCRdb's table has in-frame clones only and misses some. The repertoire consists of 40,000 to 55,000 clones, with 78% occurring once and the leading ten covering more than 35%. Sample: peripheral blood mononuclear cells (PBMCs), taken before the fourth cycle of nivolumab. These receptors were obtained from a human donor with classical Hodgkin lymphoma. The CDR3 runs from the conserved cysteine through the conserved F or W.

TRBV10-3,16,CAISAVVGNSGNTIYF
TRBV28,17,CASSLRADGPGTDTQYF
TRBV4-2,19,CASSPDLAGGRSGANVLTF
TRBV5-1,14,CASIGTGGNTEAFF
TRBV7-2,13,CASSVDRQETQYF
TRBV14,16,CASSQVGVGSRDEQFF
TRBV7-2,17,CASSFSTEQGKVYGYTF
TRBV6-1,11,CASSLDSALHF
TRBV9,12,CASSVGADTQYF
TRBV7-9,15,CASSLNTGTDSPLHF
TRBV12-5,14,CASAPGTDNSPLHF
TRBV19,13,CASIVYENTEAFF
TRBV5-1,14,CASSLGGTNYGYTF
TRBV7-6,13,CASSLDSGNTIYF
TRBV5-1,14,CASSLDYMNTEAFF
TRBV5-1,14,CASSLDSSTDTQYF
TRBV10-3,16,CAISEFRDANTGELFF
TRBV7-2,14,CASSLSGRLAEGIF
TRBV21-1,16,CASSTPLDRGTVGYTF
TRBV5-8,13,CASSLGRGRELFF
TRBV9,12,CASSASSDTQYF
TRBV7-8,13,CASSLRRGHEQYF
TRBV6-6,16,CASSVNSGHPGNTIYF
TRBV11-1,15,CASSYSGGENNEQFF
TRBV4-2,17,CASSQPRRGETSYEQYF
TRBV18,14,CASSSGQGEQPQHF
TRBV18,15,CASSPRGISNQPQHF
TRBV6-5,14,CASRASGWLGGYTF